This T cell receptor beta chain originates from a study of cytomegalovirus exposure and HLA in healthy donors. The CDR3 consists of 12 residues. The V end was cut by 5 bases, the J end by 6 bases, with 10 bases between. CDR1 is KGHSH, CDR2 LQKENI, per germline. The study ran its PCR with 60 Vbeta and 13 Jbeta primers. Profiled with immunoSEQ multiplex PCR; TCRdb holds only in-frame clones, not every one. This sample has 100,000 to 150,000 clones, with around 82% found just once. A word on this clone: As yet, its antigen is unknown.

General study findings and limits: Researchers reported from a later analysis that most CMV-associated TCR beta chains appeared HLA-restricted. Later analysis identified a missense DCLRE1C variant that was linked to TCR beta V- and J-gene trimming.

The chain couples TRBV18 to TRBJ1-2, with a weak D call TRBD1 (5 bases). This receptor was obtained from a woman aged 40 to 50 in good health and CMV-seropositive. Material: PBMCs. CDR3 in amino acids: CASSTSRDGYTF. As DNA, the CDR3 is TGTGCCAGCTCAACGAGCAGGGATGGCTACACCTTC.